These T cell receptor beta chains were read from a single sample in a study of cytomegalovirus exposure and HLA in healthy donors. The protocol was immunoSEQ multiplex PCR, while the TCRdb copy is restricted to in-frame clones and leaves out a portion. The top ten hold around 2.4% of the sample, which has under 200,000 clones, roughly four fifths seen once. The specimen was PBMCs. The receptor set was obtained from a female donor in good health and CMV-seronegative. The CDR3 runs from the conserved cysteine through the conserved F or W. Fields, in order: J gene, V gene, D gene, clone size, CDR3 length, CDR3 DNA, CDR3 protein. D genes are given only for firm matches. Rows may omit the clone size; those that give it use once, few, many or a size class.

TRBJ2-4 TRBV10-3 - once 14 TGTGCCATCAGTGAGTCCGGACACCAAAACATTCAGTACTTC CAISESGHQNIQYF
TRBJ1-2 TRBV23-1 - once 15 TGCGCCAGCAGTCAGAGAGGGAACCTTAACTATGGCTACACCTTC CASSQRGNLNYGYTF
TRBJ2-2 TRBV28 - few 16 TGTGCCAGCCACGCACGCAGGGTCGCGGGAACCGGGGAGCTGTTTTTT CASHARRVAGTGELFF
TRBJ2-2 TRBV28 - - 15 TGTGCCAGCAGTTTGGGCGGGACGGACACCGGGGAGCTGTTTTTT CASSLGGTDTGELFF
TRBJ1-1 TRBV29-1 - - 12 TGCAGCGTTGCTCCGGCGGGCACTGAAGCTTTCTTT CSVAPAGTEAFF
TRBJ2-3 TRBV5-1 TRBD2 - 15 TGCGCCAGCAGCTTACTAGCGGGACCCACAGATACGCAGTATTTT CASSLLAGPTDTQYF
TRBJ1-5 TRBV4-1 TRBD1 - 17 TGCGCCAGCAGCCAAGGACAGGGGGCTGGGGGCAATCAGCCCCAGCATTTT CASSQGQGAGGNQPQHF
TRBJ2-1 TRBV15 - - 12 TGTGCCACCAACCCGGGGTCCAATGAGCAGTTCTTC CATNPGSNEQFF
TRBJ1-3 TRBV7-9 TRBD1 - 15 TGTGCCAGCAGGCCCGGGACAGGGGCTGGAAACACCATATATTTT CASRPGTGAGNTIYF
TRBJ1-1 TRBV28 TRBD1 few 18 TGTGCCAGCAGTTTCCCCGGGACAGGGGGCCTGAGGATCACTGAAGCTTTCTTT CASSFPGTGGLRITEAFF
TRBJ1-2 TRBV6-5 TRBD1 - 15 TGTGCCAGCAGTTCCTCGACAGGGCCAGACTATGGCTACACCTTC CASSSSTGPDYGYTF
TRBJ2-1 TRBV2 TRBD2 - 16 TGTGCCAGCAGCCAAAAGACTAGCTTGGGTTCGCATGAGCAGTTCTTC CASSQKTSLGSHEQFF
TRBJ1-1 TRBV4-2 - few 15 TGTGCCAGCAGCCAGTCAGGGGCCCCTGGGGCTGAAGCTTTCTTT CASSQSGAPGAEAFF
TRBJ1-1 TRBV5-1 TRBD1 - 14 TGCGCCAGCAGCTTGGGGGACAGGGACATTGAAGCTTTCTTT CASSLGDRDIEAFF
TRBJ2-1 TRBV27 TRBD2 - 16 TGTGCCAGCAGTTTATCCGGGGGGAGCTCCTACAATGAGCAGTTCTTC CASSLSGGSSYNEQFF
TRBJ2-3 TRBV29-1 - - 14 TGCAGCGTTGAAGGCAGGGACTTCACAGATACGCAGTATTTT CSVEGRDFTDTQYF
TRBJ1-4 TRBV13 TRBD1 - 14 TGTGCCAGCAGCTTGGAACGGACAGGTGGGAAACTGTTTTTT CASSLERTGGKLFF
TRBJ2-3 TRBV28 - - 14 TGTGCCAGCAGTTTTACAGGGTGGGGGGATACGCAGTATTTT CASSFTGWGDTQYF
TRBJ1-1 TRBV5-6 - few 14 TGTGCCAGCTCGGCCCAGCGGGTGAACACTGAAGCTTTCTTT CASSAQRVNTEAFF
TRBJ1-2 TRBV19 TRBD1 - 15 TGTGCCAGTAAAGAAGGACAGGGGGCGCGAAATGGCTACACCTTC CASKEGQGARNGYTF
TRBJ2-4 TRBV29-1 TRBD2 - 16 TGCAGCGTTGAAGGGAGCGCGGGGGGGCCGAGAAACATTCAGTACTTC CSVEGSAGGPRNIQYF
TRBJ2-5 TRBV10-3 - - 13 TGTGCCACCGTGGGGGCGCTGGGAGAGACCCAGTACTTC CATVGALGETQYF
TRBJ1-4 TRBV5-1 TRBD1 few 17 TGCGCCAGCAGCTTGGCCGGACAGGGGCTGAGAAATGAAAAACTGTTTTTT CASSLAGQGLRNEKLFF
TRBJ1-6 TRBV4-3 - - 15 TGCGCCAGCAGCCAAGATGCCGCGCGGAATTCACCCCTCCACTTT CASSQDAARNSPLHF
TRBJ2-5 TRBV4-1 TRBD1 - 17 TGCGCCAGCAGCCAAGATTGGTCGGGACAGGTCTTCGAGACCCAGTACTTC CASSQDWSGQVFETQYF
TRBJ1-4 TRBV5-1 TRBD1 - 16 TGCGCCAGCAGCTTGGATGGGACAGGGGGCTGGGAAAAACTGTTTTTT CASSLDGTGGWEKLFF
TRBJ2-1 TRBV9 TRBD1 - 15 TGTGCCAGCAGCGTAAAGACAGGGATGGTCAATGAGCAGTTCTTC CASSVKTGMVNEQFF
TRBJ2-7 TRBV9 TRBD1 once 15 TGTGCCAGCAGCGCTGGGGACAGGTTGGGGTACGAGCAGTACTTC CASSAGDRLGYEQYF
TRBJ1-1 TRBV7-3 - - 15 TGTGCCAGCAGCTTAACGAGACAGTTGAACACTGAAGCTTTCTTT CASSLTRQLNTEAFF
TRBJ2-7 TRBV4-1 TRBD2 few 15 TGCGCCAGCAGCCAAGGGCCTAGCGGCCCCTACGAGCAGTACTTC CASSQGPSGPYEQYF
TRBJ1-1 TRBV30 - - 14 TGTGCCTGGAGTCGGAGGTCGATGAACACTGAAGCTTTCTTT CAWSRRSMNTEAFF
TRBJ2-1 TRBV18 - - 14 TGTGCCAGCTCACCAGGGACCGGGGGCAATGAGCAGTTCTTC CASSPGTGGNEQFF
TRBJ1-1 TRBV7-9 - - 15 TGTGCCAGCAGCTTAGTAAGGGGGAGTAACACTGAAGCTTTCTTT CASSLVRGSNTEAFF
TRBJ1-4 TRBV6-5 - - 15 TGTGCCAGCAGCTCCCGGAGGAGAGAGTCGGGAAAACTGTTTTTT CASSSRRRESGKLFF
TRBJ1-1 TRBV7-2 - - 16 TGTGCCAGCAGCTCCCAGCCCGGGACACAGAACACTGAAGCTTTCTTT CASSSQPGTQNTEAFF
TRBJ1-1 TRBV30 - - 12 TGTGCCTGGATTTCAGGGAGGGGTGAAGCTTTCTTT CAWISGRGEAFF
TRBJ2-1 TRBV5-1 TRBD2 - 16 TGCGCCAGCAGCCCCGGGGGGAGAGGAGTCGGCGATGAGCAGTTCTTC CASSPGGRGVGDEQFF
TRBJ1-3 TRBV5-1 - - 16 TGCGCCAGCAGCTTGGCCAGGCCGAGGGCTGGAAACACCATATATTTT CASSLARPRAGNTIYF
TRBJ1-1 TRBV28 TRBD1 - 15 TGTGCCAGCAGTCTACCGGGACAGGGAGGCACTGAAGCTTTCTTT CASSLPGQGGTEAFF
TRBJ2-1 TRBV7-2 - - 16 TGTGCCAGCAGGGGGGCTAGCTGGAGCTCCTACAATGAGCAGTTCTTC CASRGASWSSYNEQFF
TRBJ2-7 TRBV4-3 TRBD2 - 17 TGCGCCAGCAGCCAGGGAAGGGGACTAGCGGGAGGCTACGAGCAGTACTTC CASSQGRGLAGGYEQYF
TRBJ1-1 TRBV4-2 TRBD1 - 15 TGTGCCAGCGGACCCTACAGGACAGGGGGCACTGAAGCTTTCTTT CASGPYRTGGTEAFF
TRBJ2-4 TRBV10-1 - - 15 TGCGCCAGCAGTACCAGCAGGGTGAGAAAAAACATTCAGTACTTC CASSTSRVRKNIQYF
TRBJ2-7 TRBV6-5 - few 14 TGTGCCAGCAGTTACTCCGAGACGGACGGGAAGCAGTACTTC CASSYSETDGKQYF
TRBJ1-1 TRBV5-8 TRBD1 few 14 TGTGCCAGCAGCCATACAGGGGACTCACGTCAAGCTTTCTTT CASSHTGDSRQAFF
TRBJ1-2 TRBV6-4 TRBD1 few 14 TGTGCCAGCAAGCCGGGACAGGGCTCCTATGGCTACACCTTC CASKPGQGSYGYTF
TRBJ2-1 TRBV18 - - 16 TGTGCCAGCTCACCATGGAAACAGGGTGGGTACAATGAGCAGTTCTTC CASSPWKQGGYNEQFF
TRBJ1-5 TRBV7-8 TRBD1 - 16 TGTGCCAGCAGCTTACAGCACAGGGGTTATGATCAGCCCCAGCATTTT CASSLQHRGYDQPQHF
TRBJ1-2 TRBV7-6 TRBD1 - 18 TGTGCCAGCTCGAAGGGGGTGGACAGGGGGCTATTAAACAATGGCTACACCTTC CASSKGVDRGLLNNGYTF
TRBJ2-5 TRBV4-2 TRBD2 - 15 TGTGCCAGCAGCCCGGGACTAGCGGGAGCGGTGACCCAGTACTTC CASSPGLAGAVTQYF
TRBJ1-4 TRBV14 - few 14 TGTGCCAGCAGCCCCGGACAGCAGCATGAAAAACTGTTTTTT CASSPGQQHEKLFF
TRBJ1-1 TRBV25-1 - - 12 TGTGCCAGCAGTGACCCCGGGACTGAAGCTTTCTTT CASSDPGTEAFF
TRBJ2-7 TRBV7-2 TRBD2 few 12 TGTGCCAGCAGCCCCGCTAGCGGCGAGCAGTACTTC CASSPASGEQYF
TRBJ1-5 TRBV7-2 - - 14 TGTGCCAGCAGCTTAGGGGGCGGAAATCAGCCCCAGCATTTT CASSLGGGNQPQHF